The next 4 T cell receptor beta chains were all read from a single sample in a study of blood T cell repertoires in COVID-19. Generated by immunoSEQ multiplex PCR, the TCRdb table keeps only in-frame clones and is missing some. The sample consists of approximately 72,000 clones, approximately 85% of them appearing once. The sample consisted of peripheral blood. All receptors come from a man over 45 with acute or convalescent COVID-19.

The gene calls are TRBV29-1 and TRBJ2-1; TRBD1 matches 10 bases. Trimming removed 5 bases from V and 6 bases from J; junction bases left unmatched: 7. The V gene's germline CDR1 is SQVTM and CDR2 ANQGSEA. This CDR3 is built from 14 residues. The CDR3 here is CSVSRGTGVNEQFF. In nucleotides, the CDR3 is TGCAGCGTTTCCAGAGGGACAGGGGTCAATGAGCAGTTCTTC.

This chain links TRBV3-1 (or the pseudogene TRBV3-2) with TRBJ2-2; TRBD2 is a possible D gene (5 bases). This CDR3 is built from 15 residues. Germline CDR1 is LGHDT and CDR2 is YNNKEL (reference sequence). V gave up 2 bases and J gave up 4 bases, with 11 bases separating them. The CDR3 region has the DNA TGTGCCAGCAGCCAAAGGACTTCGATCACCGGGGAGCTGTTTTTT. Its translation is CASSQRTSITGELFF.

The rearrangement uses TRBV12-3 or TRBV12-4 and TRBJ2-5; maybe TRBD2 (5 bases). Trimming left V 3 bases short and J 3 bases short, with 5 bases between. The CDR3 has 12 residues. The CDR3 nucleotides read TGTGCCAGCAGTTTCGGGGAAGAGACCCAGTACTTC. It specifies CASSFGEETQYF.

This clone was observed a single time. The chain employs TRBV12-3 or TRBV12-4 and TRBJ2-2; D is unclear. V was clipped by 5 bases and J by 6 bases, with 10 bases between them. The CDR3 consists of 13 residues. The CDR3 here is CASSAPSAGELFF. The CDR3 bases are TGTGCCAGCAGTGCCCCCTCGGCCGGGGAGCTGTTTTTT.